This T cell receptor beta chain derives from a study of blood T cell repertoires in COVID-19 (dated by TCRdb to 2019 to 2021). About the full investigation: The collaborator samples originated in the United States, Italy and Spain and spanned the acute and convalescent phases of COVID-19. Samples were obtained from the ongoing ImmuneRACE study (first 160 participants) and from over 1,000 subjects provided by 6 global collaborators. A de-identified subject ID, COVID-19 status, age in years and sex were almost always included in the sample metadata. The repertoires were made available in a free public database intended to serve as a resource for research on the immune response to SARS-CoV-2. The material from the prospective study consisted of cDNA or gDNA derived from T cells, B-cell-depleted T cells, or PBMCs. Deeply sampled blood TCRbeta repertoires from subjects exposed to, actively infected with, or recovered from COVID-19 were included in the dataset. Where HLA class I and class II types were available, the types were taken from metadata supplied by the sample provider, not from assay-based typing.

Collaborating institutions collected whole blood in K2EDTA tubes following their own protocols. Collaborator samples were shipped for TCRbeta analysis as frozen whole blood, isolated PBMCs, or DNA extracted from either sample type. On this clone itself: Its antigen is not yet known. Base qualities were left out, and no much larger clone turns up one base away.

TCRbeta CDR3 regions were amplified from genomic DNA using the immunoSEQ Assay, a bias-controlled multiplex PCR. On the authors' methods: The number of nucleated cells in each sample was estimated by amplification of reference gene primers within the assay. To quantify the absolute abundance of each unique TCRbeta CDR3 rearrangement, sequence reads were collapsed and filtered. For each sample, productive Simpson clonality was calculated by taking the square root of Simpson's diversity index across productive rearrangements. TCRdb mirrors the immuneACCESS table, restricted to in-frame sequences. Some clones are absent from its copies; in checked studies, under half trace to an unresolved V gene, and the reason for the others is unknown. The V and J calls and clone size come from that table; D and trimming were worked out from the DNA. The sample table records more than 25,000 clones; more than 80% of these occur just once. About 0.55% of the sample rests with the top ten.

Broader findings and caveats from the paper: The quantity of clinical and demographic metadata differed by source and by participant and was supplied without curation.

What was sequenced was peripheral blood. This TCR was recovered from a woman between 40 and 55 years old with active or convalescent COVID-19.

The nucleotide sequence is TGTGCCAGCAGCGCCACCGGGGGGCTTGGAAACACCATATATTTT. The translation is CASSATGGLGNTIYF. Recombination linked TRBV28 to TRBJ1-3; tentative D gene TRBD1, with 6 bases matching. The junction shows trimming of 6 bases on V and 3 bases on J, plus 15 bases between the germline ends. From its cysteine to its phenylalanine, the CDR3 spans 15 amino acids. The retained sequence is limited to the CDR3, 45 bases, with the frame set at the first base. Taken from the germline V gene, the CDR1 and CDR2 loops are MDHEN and SYDVKM.